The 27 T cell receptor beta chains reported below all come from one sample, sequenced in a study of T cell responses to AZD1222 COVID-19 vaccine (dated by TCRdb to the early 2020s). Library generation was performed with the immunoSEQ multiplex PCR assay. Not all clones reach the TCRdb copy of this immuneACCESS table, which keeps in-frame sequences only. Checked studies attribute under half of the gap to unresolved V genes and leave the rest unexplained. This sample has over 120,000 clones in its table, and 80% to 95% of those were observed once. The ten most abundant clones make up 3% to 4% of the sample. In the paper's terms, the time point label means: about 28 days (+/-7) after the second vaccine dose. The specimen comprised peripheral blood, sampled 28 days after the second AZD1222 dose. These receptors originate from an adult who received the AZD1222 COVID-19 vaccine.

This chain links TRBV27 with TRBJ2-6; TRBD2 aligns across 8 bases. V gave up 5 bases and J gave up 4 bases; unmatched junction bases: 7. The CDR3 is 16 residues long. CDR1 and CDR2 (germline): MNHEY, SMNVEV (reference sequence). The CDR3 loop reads CASSQIGGAGANVLTF. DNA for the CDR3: TGTGCCAGCAGTCAAATCGGGGGGGCCGGGGCCAACGTCCTGACTTTC.

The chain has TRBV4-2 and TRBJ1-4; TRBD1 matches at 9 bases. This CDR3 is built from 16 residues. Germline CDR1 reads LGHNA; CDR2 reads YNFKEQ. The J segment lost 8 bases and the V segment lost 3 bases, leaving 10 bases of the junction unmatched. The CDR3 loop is CASSQTGTGSGEKLFF. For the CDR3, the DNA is TGTGCCAGCAGCCAGACCGGGACAGGGTCTGGAGAAAAACTGTTTTTT.

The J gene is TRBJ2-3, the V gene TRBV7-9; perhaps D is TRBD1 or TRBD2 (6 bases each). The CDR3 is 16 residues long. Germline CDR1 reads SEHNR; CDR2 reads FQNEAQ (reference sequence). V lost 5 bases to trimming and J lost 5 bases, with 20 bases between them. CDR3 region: CASSPRTGAWVDTQYF. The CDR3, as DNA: TGTGCCAGCAGCCCCCGCACGGGGGCTTGGGTAGATACGCAGTATTTT. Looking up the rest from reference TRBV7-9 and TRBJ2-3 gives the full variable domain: DTGVSQNPRHKITKRGQNVTFRCDPISEHNRLYWYRQTLGQGPEFLTYFQNEAQLEKSRLLSDRFSAERPKGSFSTLEIQRTEQGDSAMYLCASSPRTGAWVDTQYFGPGTRLTVL.

The CDR3 region is CASSLAGGAYNSPLHF. CDR3 coding DNA: TGTGCCAGCAGCTTGGCAGGGGGCGCTTATAATTCACCCCTCCACTTT. This rearrangement joins TRBV5-6 to TRBJ1-6; TRBD1 aligns across 8 bases. CDR1 is SGHDT and CDR2 is YYEEEE in the germline V gene. CDR3 length: 16 residues. Losses at the gene ends were 0 bases for V and 4 bases for J; bases not matched to a gene: 3.

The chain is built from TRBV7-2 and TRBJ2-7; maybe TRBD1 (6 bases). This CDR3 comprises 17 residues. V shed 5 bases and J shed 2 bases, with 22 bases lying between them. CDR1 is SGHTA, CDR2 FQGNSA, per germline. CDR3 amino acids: CASSPPRRGSRTYEQYF. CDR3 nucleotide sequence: TGTGCCAGCAGCCCACCTCGTAGGGGGTCAAGAACCTACGAGCAGTACTTC.

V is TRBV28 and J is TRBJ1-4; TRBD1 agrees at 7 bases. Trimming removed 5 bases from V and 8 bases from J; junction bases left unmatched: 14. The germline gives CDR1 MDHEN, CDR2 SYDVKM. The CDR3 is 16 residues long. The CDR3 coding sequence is TGTGCCAGCAGTGGGGGGCCTGACAGGGATAGAGAAAAACTGTTTTTT. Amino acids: CASSGGPDRDREKLFF.

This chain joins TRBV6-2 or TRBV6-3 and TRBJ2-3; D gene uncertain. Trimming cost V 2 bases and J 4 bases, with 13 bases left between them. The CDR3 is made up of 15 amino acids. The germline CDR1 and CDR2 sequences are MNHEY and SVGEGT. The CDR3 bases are TGTGCCAGCAGTTACCCCTTGTCCAGGTCAGATACGCAGTATTTT. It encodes CASSYPLSRSDTQYF.

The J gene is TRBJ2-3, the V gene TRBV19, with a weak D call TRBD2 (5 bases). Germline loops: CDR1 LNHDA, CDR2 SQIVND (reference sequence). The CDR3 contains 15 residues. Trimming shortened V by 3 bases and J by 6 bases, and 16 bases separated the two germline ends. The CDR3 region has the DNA TGTGCCAGTAGTATTCTTACAGCGGTGGGGGATACGCAGTATTTT. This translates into CASSILTAVGDTQYF.

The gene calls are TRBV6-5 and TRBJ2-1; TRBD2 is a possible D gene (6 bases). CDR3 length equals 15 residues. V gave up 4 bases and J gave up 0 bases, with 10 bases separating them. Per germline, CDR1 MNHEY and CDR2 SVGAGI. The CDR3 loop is CASSSGGTSYNEQFF. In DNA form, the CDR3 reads TGTGCCAGCAGTTCGGGCGGGACCTCCTACAATGAGCAGTTCTTC.

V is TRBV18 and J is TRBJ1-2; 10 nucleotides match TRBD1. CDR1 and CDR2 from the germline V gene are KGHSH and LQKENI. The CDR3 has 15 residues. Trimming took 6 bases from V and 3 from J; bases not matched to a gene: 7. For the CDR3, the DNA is TGTGCCAGCTCCCGTCAAGGGACAGGGGACTATGGCTACACCTTC. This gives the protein CASSRQGTGDYGYTF.

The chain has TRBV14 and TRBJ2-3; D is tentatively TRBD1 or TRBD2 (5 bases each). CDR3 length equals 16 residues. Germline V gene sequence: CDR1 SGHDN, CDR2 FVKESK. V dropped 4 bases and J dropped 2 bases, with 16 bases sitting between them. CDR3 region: CASSLRGVQPTDTQYF. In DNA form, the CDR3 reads TGTGCCAGCAGCCTAAGAGGGGTACAGCCCACAGATACGCAGTATTTT.

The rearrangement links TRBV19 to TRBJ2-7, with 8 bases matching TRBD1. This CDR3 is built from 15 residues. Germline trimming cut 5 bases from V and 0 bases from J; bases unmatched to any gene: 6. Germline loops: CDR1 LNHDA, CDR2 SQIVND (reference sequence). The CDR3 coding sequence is TGTGCCAGTAGTGGGGGACAGGCAGTCTCCTACGAGCAGTACTTC. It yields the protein CASSGGQAVSYEQYF. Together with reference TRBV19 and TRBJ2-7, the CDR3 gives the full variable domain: DGGITQSPKYLFRKEGQNVTLSCEQNLNHDAMYWYRQDPGQGLRLIYYSQIVNDFQKGDIAEGYSVSREKKESFPLTVTSAQKNPTAFYLCASSGGQAVSYEQYFGPGTRLTVT.

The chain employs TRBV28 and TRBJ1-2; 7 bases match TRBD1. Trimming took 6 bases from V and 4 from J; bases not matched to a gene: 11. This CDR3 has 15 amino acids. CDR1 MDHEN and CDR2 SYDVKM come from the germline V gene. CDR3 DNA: TGTGCCAGCAGCGGGACAGCCCGCCGGAGCTATGGCTACACCTTC. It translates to CASSGTARRSYGYTF.

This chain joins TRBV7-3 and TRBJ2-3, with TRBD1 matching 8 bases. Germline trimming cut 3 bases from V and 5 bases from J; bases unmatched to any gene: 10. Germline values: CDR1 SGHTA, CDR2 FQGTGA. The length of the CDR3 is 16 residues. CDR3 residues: CASSFHPTGELDTQYF. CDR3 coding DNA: TGTGCCAGCAGCTTTCACCCGACAGGGGAATTAGATACGCAGTATTTT.

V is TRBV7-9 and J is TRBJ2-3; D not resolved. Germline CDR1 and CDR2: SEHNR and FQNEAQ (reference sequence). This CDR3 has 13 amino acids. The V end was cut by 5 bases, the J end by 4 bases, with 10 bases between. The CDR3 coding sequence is TGTGCCAGCAGCATGTGGGCCTCAGATACGCAGTATTTT. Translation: CASSMWASDTQYF.

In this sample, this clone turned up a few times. The CDR3 here is CAISETGTGINGYTF. In nucleotides, the CDR3 is TGTGCCATCAGTGAGACAGGGACAGGGATAAATGGCTACACCTTC. This chain links TRBV10-3 with TRBJ1-2; 9 bases agree with TRBD1. The germline V gene encodes CDR1 ENHRY and CDR2 SYGVKD. The CDR3 is made up of 15 amino acids. Trimming took 2 bases from V and 6 from J; bases not matched to a gene: 7.

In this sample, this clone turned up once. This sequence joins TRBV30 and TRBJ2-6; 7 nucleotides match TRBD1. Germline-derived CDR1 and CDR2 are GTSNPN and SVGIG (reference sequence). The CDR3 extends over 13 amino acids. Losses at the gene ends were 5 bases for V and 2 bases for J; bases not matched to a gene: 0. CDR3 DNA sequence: TGTGCCTGGGACAGGGCTGGGGCCAACGTCCTGACTTTC. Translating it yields CAWDRAGANVLTF.

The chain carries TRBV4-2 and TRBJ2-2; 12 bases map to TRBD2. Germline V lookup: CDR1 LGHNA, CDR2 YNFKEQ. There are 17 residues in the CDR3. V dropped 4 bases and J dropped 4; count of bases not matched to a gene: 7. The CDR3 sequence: CASSPRLAGAGTGELFF. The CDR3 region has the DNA TGTGCCAGCAGCCCTCGACTAGCGGGAGCTGGCACCGGGGAGCTGTTTTTT.

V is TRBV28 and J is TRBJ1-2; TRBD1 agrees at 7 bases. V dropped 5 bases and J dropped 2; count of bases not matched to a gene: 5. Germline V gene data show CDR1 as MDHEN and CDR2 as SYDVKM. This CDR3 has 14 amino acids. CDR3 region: CASSRDSLNYGYTF. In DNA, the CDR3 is TGTGCCAGCAGTAGGGACAGTCTGAACTATGGCTACACCTTC.

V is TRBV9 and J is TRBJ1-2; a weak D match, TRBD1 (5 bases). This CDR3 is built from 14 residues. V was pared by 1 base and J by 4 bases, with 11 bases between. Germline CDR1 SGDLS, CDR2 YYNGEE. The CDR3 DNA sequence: TGTGCCAGCAGCGTAAGGGGTTTGAGCTATGGCTACACCTTC. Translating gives CASSVRGLSYGYTF. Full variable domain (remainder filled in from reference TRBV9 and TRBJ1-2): DSGVTQTPKHLITATGQRVTLRCSPRSGDLSVYWYQQSLDQGLQFLIQYYNGEERAKGNILERFSAQQFPDLHSELNLSSLELGDSALYFCASSVRGLSYGYTFGSGTRLTVV.

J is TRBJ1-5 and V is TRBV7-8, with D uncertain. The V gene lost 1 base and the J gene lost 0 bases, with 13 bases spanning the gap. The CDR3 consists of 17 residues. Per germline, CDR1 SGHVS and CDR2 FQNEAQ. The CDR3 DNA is TGTGCCAGCAGCTTAGTAAGGGCGGGGTATAGCAATCAGCCCCAGCATTTT. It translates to CASSLVRAGYSNQPQHF.

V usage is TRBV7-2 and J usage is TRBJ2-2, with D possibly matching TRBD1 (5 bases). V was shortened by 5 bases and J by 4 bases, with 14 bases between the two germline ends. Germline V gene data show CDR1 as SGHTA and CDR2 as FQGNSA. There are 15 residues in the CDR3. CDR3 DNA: TGTGCCAGCAGCCCCTGGGGCTCGGGCACCGGGGAGCTGTTTTTT. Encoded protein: CASSPWGSGTGELFF.

CDR3 loop: CASSRAWGRVSNQPQHF. CDR3 in DNA: TGTGCCAGCAGTCGGGCTTGGGGCAGGGTAAGCAATCAGCCCCAGCATTTT. The V call is TRBV28, the J call TRBJ1-5; TRBD1 might be the D (5 bases). The CDR3 covers 17 residues. Trimming shortened V by 5 bases and J by 1 base, and 18 bases separated the two germline ends. CDR1 is MDHEN, CDR2 SYDVKM, per germline.

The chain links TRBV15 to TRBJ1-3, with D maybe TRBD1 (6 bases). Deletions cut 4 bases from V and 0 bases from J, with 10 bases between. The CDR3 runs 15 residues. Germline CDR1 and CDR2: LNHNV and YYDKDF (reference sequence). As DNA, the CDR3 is TGTGCCACCAGCACAACAGGGTCCTCTGGAAACACCATATATTTT. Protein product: CATSTTGSSGNTIYF.

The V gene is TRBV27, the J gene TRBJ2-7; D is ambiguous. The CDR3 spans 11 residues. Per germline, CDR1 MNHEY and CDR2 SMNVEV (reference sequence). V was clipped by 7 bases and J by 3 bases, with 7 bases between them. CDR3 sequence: CASTSYYEQYF. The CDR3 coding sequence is TGTGCCAGCACCTCCTACTACGAGCAGTACTTC.

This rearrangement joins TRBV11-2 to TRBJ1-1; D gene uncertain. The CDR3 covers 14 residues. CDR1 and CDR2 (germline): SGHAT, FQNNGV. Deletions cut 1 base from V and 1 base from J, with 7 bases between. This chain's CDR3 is CASSLGQRNTEAFF. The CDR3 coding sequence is TGTGCCAGCAGCTTAGGACAAAGGAACACTGAAGCTTTCTTT.

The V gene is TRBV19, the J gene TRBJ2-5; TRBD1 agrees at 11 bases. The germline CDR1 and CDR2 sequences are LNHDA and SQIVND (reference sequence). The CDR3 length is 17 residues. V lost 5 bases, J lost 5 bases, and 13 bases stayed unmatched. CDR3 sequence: CASSSRGTGGFAETQYF. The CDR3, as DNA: TGTGCCAGTAGTTCTCGTGGGACAGGGGGTTTCGCGGAGACCCAGTACTTC.